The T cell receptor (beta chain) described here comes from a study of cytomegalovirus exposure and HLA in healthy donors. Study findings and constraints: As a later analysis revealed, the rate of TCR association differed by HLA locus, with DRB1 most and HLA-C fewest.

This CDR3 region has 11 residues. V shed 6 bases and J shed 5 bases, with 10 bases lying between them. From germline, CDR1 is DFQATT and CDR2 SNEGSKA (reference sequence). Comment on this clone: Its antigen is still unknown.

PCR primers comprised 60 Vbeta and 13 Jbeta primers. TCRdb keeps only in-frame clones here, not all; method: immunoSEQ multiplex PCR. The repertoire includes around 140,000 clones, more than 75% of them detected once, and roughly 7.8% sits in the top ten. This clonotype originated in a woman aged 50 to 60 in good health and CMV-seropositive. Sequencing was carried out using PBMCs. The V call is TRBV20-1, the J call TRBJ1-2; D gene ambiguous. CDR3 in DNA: TGCAGTGCAGCGACGGGGTATGGCTACACCTTC. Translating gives CSAATGYGYTF.